Listed here are 9 T cell receptor beta chains from one sample, sequenced in a study of blood T cell repertoires in COVID-19. The repertoire was sequenced with immunoSEQ multiplex PCR; TCRdb's copy has only in-frame clones and lacks some. The sample shows 80,000 or so clones, 86% of them seen only once. The sequencing input was peripheral blood. These receptor sequences come from a human donor in a cohort sampled during active COVID-19.

In this sample, this clone turned up a few times. This chain links TRBV2 with TRBJ1-6, with D perhaps matching TRBD1 (6 bases). The CDR3 covers 16 residues. Germline assignment: CDR1 SNHLY and CDR2 FYNNEI. V was pared by 9 bases and J by 7 bases, with 22 bases between. The CDR3: CASKKLAGAGNSPLHF. In nucleotides, the CDR3 is TGTGCCAGTAAAAAGCTTGCGGGGGCGGGGAATTCACCCCTCCACTTT.

This clone was seen just once. The chain carries TRBV5-6 and TRBJ2-7; no clear D gene. The V end was cut by 0 bases, the J end by 3 bases, with 7 bases between. The CDR3 is 13 amino acids. In germline, CDR1 is SGHDT, CDR2 YYEEEE. The chain's CDR3 is CASSLVEIYEQYF. For the CDR3, the DNA is TGTGCCAGCAGCTTGGTAGAAATCTACGAGCAGTACTTC.

J is TRBJ1-5 and V is TRBV2, with D unclear. The CDR3 has 12 amino acids. V was cut by 6 bases and J by 7 bases, with 10 bases left in between. From germline, CDR1 is SNHLY and CDR2 FYNNEI. CDR3 nucleotides: TGTGCCAGCAGGATCGAGGTCCAGCCCCAGCATTTT. It yields the protein CASRIEVQPQHF.

The chain links TRBV6-5 to TRBJ2-3; TRBD2 matches 10 bases. The CDR3 runs 15 residues. Germline V gene sequence: CDR1 MNHEY, CDR2 SVGAGI. Unmatched junction bases numbered 6, after V lost 6 bases and J lost 3 bases. CDR3 amino acids: CASRPSGSGTDTQYF. DNA for the CDR3: TGTGCCAGCAGACCTAGCGGGAGCGGGACAGATACGCAGTATTTT.

This clone was observed once. The rearrangement joins TRBV19 to TRBJ1-1, with D possibly matching TRBD1 (5 bases). Trimming took 6 bases from V and 4 from J, leaving 12 bases between them. This CDR3 is 13 amino acids long. The germline V gene encodes CDR1 LNHDA and CDR2 SQIVND (reference sequence). The CDR3 nucleotides are TGTGCCAGTAGAGCGGGGGGGAGCACTGAAGCTTTCTTT. The encoded protein is CASRAGGSTEAFF.

This chain uses TRBV25-1 with TRBJ2-2; D is perhaps TRBD1 (6 bases). The germline V and J ends were trimmed by 8 bases and 0 bases, with 13 bases remaining between them. The CDR3 contains 15 residues. Germline V gene lookup returns CDR1 MGHDK and CDR2 SYGVNS. The CDR3 sequence: CASPLDSSNTGELFF. CDR3 nucleotide sequence: TGTGCCAGCCCATTGGACAGTTCGAACACCGGGGAGCTGTTTTTT.

This chain connects TRBV9 to TRBJ2-6; the D is unclear. Germline CDR1 SGDLS, CDR2 YYNGEE. This CDR3 is 16 amino acids long. Trimming took off 0 bases at V and 0 bases at J, with 7 bases between the two ends. DNA for the CDR3: TGTGCCAGCAGCGTAGGATGGAGCTCTGGGGCCAACGTCCTGACTTTC. Translated, it gives CASSVGWSSGANVLTF. The full variable domain, completed using reference TRBV9 and TRBJ2-6, is DSGVTQTPKHLITATGQRVTLRCSPRSGDLSVYWYQQSLDQGLQFLIQYYNGEERAKGNILERFSAQQFPDLHSELNLSSLELGDSALYFCASSVGWSSGANVLTFGAGSRLTVL.

This clone showed up just once. The CDR3 spells CASSQDRGGVTGELFF. As DNA, the CDR3 is TGCGCCAGCAGCCAAGATCGAGGGGGGGTCACCGGGGAGCTGTTTTTT. The chain couples TRBV4-3 to TRBJ2-2, with TRBD2 as a possible D gene (7 bases). Trimming shortened V by 0 bases and J by 4 bases, and 12 bases separated the two germline ends. Per the germline V gene, CDR1 is LGHNA and CDR2 is YSLEER. The CDR3 loop spans 16 amino acids.

The chain recombines TRBV30 with TRBJ1-5; D is undetermined. V lost 2 bases to trimming and J lost 2 bases, with 16 bases between them. The CDR3 covers 16 residues. Looked up from germline, CDR1 is GTSNPN and CDR2 is SVGIG (reference sequence). The CDR3 DNA reads TGTGCCTGGAGTCGTTTGCCCCCTCGGGGCAATCAGCCCCAGCATTTT. It encodes CAWSRLPPRGNQPQHF.